The 16 T cell receptor beta chains reported below all come from one sample, sequenced in a study of T cell responses to AZD1222 COVID-19 vaccine (dated by TCRdb to about 2021). The method was the immunoSEQ multiplex PCR assay. Not all clones reach the TCRdb copy of this immuneACCESS table, which keeps in-frame sequences only. Checked studies attribute under half of the gap to unresolved V genes and leave the rest unexplained. The sample table holds around 130,000 clones, of which roughly 92% were seen once. Of the sample, 4.5% to 6% is held by the ten largest clones. The intended sense of this specimen's time point label: baseline before first vaccination. The sequenced sample was peripheral blood, obtained on day 0 of AZD1222 vaccination. The receptors here all came from an adult in good health.

J is TRBJ2-6 and V is TRBV27; D remains ambiguous. The V gene lost 7 bases and the J gene lost 3 bases, with 10 bases spanning the gap. This CDR3 comprises 14 residues. Per the germline V gene, CDR1 is MNHEY and CDR2 is SMNVEV (reference sequence). Here the CDR3 reads CASTVGIGANVLTF. The CDR3 DNA reads as TGTGCCAGCACCGTAGGGATTGGGGCCAACGTCCTGACTTTC. The full variable domain, in which reference TRBV27 and TRBJ2-6 provide the parts outside the CDR3, is EAQVTQNPRYLITVTGKKLTVTCSQNMNHEYMSWYRQDPGLGLRQIYYSMNVEVTDKGDVPEGYKVSRKEKRNFPLILESPSPNQTSLYFCASTVGIGANVLTFGAGSRLTVL.

V and J are TRBV7-2 and TRBJ1-6; D unclear. Trimming took 3 bases from V and 9 from J, leaving 9 bases between them. This CDR3 is 13 amino acids long. Germline V CDR1 and CDR2: SGHTA, FQGNSA. DNA of the CDR3: TGTGCCAGCAGCTTCGCAATCAGTTCACCCCTCCACTTT. Its translation: CASSFAISSPLHF.

The chain joins TRBV5-1 to TRBJ2-5; D is possibly TRBD1 (6 bases). Trimming pared 1 base from V and 5 bases from J, leaving 15 bases between. The CDR3 has 15 amino acids. Germline assignment: CDR1 SGHRS and CDR2 YFSETQ. The CDR3 loop reads CASSLWQGKYETQYF. DNA of the CDR3: TGCGCCAGCAGCTTGTGGCAGGGGAAGTACGAGACCCAGTACTTC.

This rearrangement joins TRBV4-3 to TRBJ2-7; 12 bases match TRBD2. The CDR3 is 16 residues long. The germline gives CDR1 LGHNA, CDR2 YSLEER. The V segment lost 0 bases and the J segment 2 bases; nucleotides outside the gene matches: 2. In nucleotides, the CDR3 is TGCGCCAGCAGCCAAGATAGACTAGCGGGAGCCTACGAGCAGTACTTC. This sequence encodes CASSQDRLAGAYEQYF.

The rearrangement uses TRBV7-9 and TRBJ2-1, with D possibly being TRBD2 (5 bases). This CDR3 comprises 15 residues. V lost 5 bases, J lost 3 bases, and 14 bases lay in between. CDR1 is SEHNR and CDR2 is FQNEAQ in the germline V gene (reference sequence). CDR3: CASSRNRGGYNEQFF. The CDR3 nucleotides are TGTGCCAGCAGCCGCAACCGAGGAGGCTACAATGAGCAGTTCTTC.

V is TRBV7-3 and J is TRBJ2-1, with TRBD2 identical over 10 bases. Germline V gene lookup returns CDR1 SGHTA and CDR2 FQGTGA. With V trimmed by 2 bases and J by 7 bases, 8 bases remained unmatched. The CDR3 loop spans 16 amino acids. The chain's CDR3 is CASSLGAGGPGNEQFF. In DNA form, the CDR3 reads TGTGCCAGCAGCTTAGGAGCGGGAGGGCCAGGGAATGAGCAGTTCTTC. Filled out from reference TRBV7-3 and TRBJ2-1, the complete variable domain reads GAGVSQTPSNKVTEKGKYVELRCDPISGHTALYWYRQSLGQGPEFLIYFQGTGAADDSGLPNDRFFAVRPEGSVSTLKIQRTERGDSAVYLCASSLGAGGPGNEQFFGPGTRLTVL.

The chain couples TRBV19 to TRBJ2-7; D gene ambiguous. CDR1 and CDR2 (germline): LNHDA, SQIVND (reference sequence). The CDR3 consists of 15 residues. Trimming stripped 1 base from V and 0 bases from J, with 10 bases between. The chain's CDR3 is CASSIGRGSSYEQYF. CDR3 nucleotides: TGTGCCAGTAGTATAGGAAGAGGATCCTCCTACGAGCAGTACTTC.

The J gene is TRBJ1-5, the V gene TRBV19, with D maybe TRBD1 (5 bases). The CDR3 has 14 residues. The V gene lost 9 bases and the J gene lost 4 bases, with 16 bases spanning the gap. Looked up from germline, CDR1 is LNHDA and CDR2 is SQIVND (reference sequence). The CDR3 here is CASWGGQRNQPQHF. CDR3 sequence (DNA): TGTGCCAGCTGGGGGGGTCAAAGGAATCAGCCCCAGCATTTT.

The rearrangement links TRBV20-1 to TRBJ1-1; D remains unclear. V dropped 8 bases and J dropped 1 base, with 8 bases sitting between them. The CDR3 is made up of 11 amino acids. CDR1 and CDR2 from the germline V gene are DFQATT and SNEGSKA (reference sequence). CDR3 bases: TGCAGTACGACTGAGAACACTGAAGCTTTCTTT. It specifies CSTTENTEAFF.

This clone came up once. The V call is TRBV2, the J call TRBJ2-1; 7 bases line up with TRBD2. V was clipped by 2 bases and J by 0 bases; unmatched bases: 10. This CDR3 is built from 18 residues. Germline CDR1 reads SNHLY; CDR2 reads FYNNEI. In DNA form, the CDR3 reads TGTGCCAGCAGTGAAAATTGGCCTAGCGGAGGCTCCTACAATGAGCAGTTCTTC. Translated, it gives CASSENWPSGGSYNEQFF.

This chain uses TRBV5-1 with TRBJ1-1, with 7 positions matching TRBD1. The germline CDR1 and CDR2 sequences are SGHRS and YFSETQ. J gave up 5 bases and V 3 bases, and 4 bases lay outside the gene matches. The CDR3 spans 13 residues. The CDR3 here is CASSSTGVTEAFF. The CDR3 DNA is TGCGCCAGCAGCTCCACAGGGGTAACTGAAGCTTTCTTT.

V usage is TRBV2 and J usage is TRBJ2-2; weak D call: TRBD2 (5 bases). CDR3 size: 15 residues. The V end was cut by 6 bases, the J end by 6 bases, with 17 bases between. CDR1 is SNHLY and CDR2 is FYNNEI in the germline V gene. CDR3 coding DNA: TGTGCCAGCAGAGCGAATGCCCGCGGGCCCGGGGAGCTGTTTTTT. It encodes CASRANARGPGELFF.

CDR3 coding DNA: TGTGCCAGCAGCGCGTCTGATCCACCCCTCCACTTT. This sequence encodes CASSASDPPLHF. This rearrangement joins TRBV5-6 to TRBJ1-6, with no clear D. The V end was cut by 4 bases, the J end by 11 bases, with 10 bases between. Germline V gene data show CDR1 as SGHDT and CDR2 as YYEEEE. CDR3 length: 12 residues. Using reference TRBV5-6 and TRBJ1-6 for the parts outside the CDR3, the full variable domain is DAGVTQSPTHLIKTRGQQVTLRCSPKSGHDTVSWYQQALGQGPQFIFQYYEEEERQRGNFPDRFSGHQFPNYSSELNVNALLLGDSALYLCASSASDPPLHFGNGTRLTVT.

This clone was recorded once. The chain combines TRBV4-2 with TRBJ1-2; D unresolved. V lost 2 bases and J lost 6, with 13 bases in between. Germline loops: CDR1 LGHNA, CDR2 YNFKEQ. The CDR3 is made up of 14 amino acids. CDR3 nucleotides: TGTGCCAGCAGCCAAACGACTGGGGTAGATGGCTACACCTTC. This encodes CASSQTTGVDGYTF.

The V gene is TRBV30, the J gene TRBJ2-7; a possible D gene is TRBD2 (7 bases). The CDR3 totals 15 residues. V dropped 3 bases and J dropped 5 bases, with 20 bases sitting between them. Per germline, CDR1 GTSNPN and CDR2 SVGIG (reference sequence). CDR3 DNA sequence: TGTGCCTGGAGCGCCTGGAGGGGGGGCCTCGACGAGCAGTACTTC. Encoded protein: CAWSAWRGGLDEQYF.

The chain uses TRBV7-8 and TRBJ2-5; D is ambiguous. CDR3 length equals 12 residues. V lost 5 bases to trimming and J lost 1 base, with 5 bases between them. Germline CDR1 and CDR2: SGHVS and FQNEAQ. CDR3 bases: TGTGCCAGCAGCCATGTCCAAGAGACCCAGTACTTC. Amino acid sequence: CASSHVQETQYF.